One sample yielded the 16 T cell receptor beta chains listed below, sequenced in a study of CD8+ T cells in alopecia areata (dated by TCRdb to the late 2010s). The sample's time point label, decoded: 4 weeks on oral tofacitinib. The treatment or condition label here, explained by the study, means: oral pan-JAK inhibitor, 5-10 mg twice daily. Libraries were made using the immunoSEQ multiplex PCR assay. RNA was extracted from all samples and reverse transcribed into cDNA as template for TCR sequencing. TCRdb mirrors the immuneACCESS table, restricted to in-frame sequences. Some clones are absent from its copies; in checked studies, under half trace to an unresolved V gene, and the reason for the others is unknown. A total of 200,000 to 250,000 clones appear in this sample, around three fifths of them only once. 4% to 5% of the sample is taken by the ten largest. The material sequenced was CD4+ T cells sorted from blood, taken at week 4, from a patient treated with tofacitinib. The receptors here all came from a human donor with alopecia areata.

Turning to this clone: A read error may account for a junction end that differs from germline. The chain uses TRBV5-6 and TRBJ2-2, with 7 bases aligning to TRBD1. CDR1 is SGHDT, CDR2 YYEEEE, per germline. This CDR3 spans 15 amino acids. The CDR3 DNA reads as TGTGCCAGCAGTTTGGACAGGAAGACTACCGGGGAGCTGTTTTTT. It encodes CASSLDRKTTGELFF. The variable domain in full, with the rest retrieved from reference TRBV5-6 and TRBJ2-2, is DAGVTQSPTHLIKTRGQQVTLRCSPKSGHDTVSWYQQALGQGPQFIFQYYEEEERQRGNFPDRFSGHQFPNYSSELNVNALLLGDSALYLCASSLDRKTTGELFFGEGSRLTVL.

This sequence joins TRBV2 and TRBJ2-6; D is unresolved. The V end lost 6 bases, the J end lost 2 bases, and 8 bases lay between the germline ends. The CDR3 consists of 14 residues. Germline values: CDR1 SNHLY, CDR2 FYNNEI. Here the CDR3 DNA reads TGTGCCAGCAGGTGGGCGACTGGGGCCAACGTCCTGACTTTC. The encoded protein is CASRWATGANVLTF.

V gene TRBV4-3 combines with J gene TRBJ2-5, with TRBD1 matching 7 bases. CDR1 LGHNA and CDR2 YSLEER come from the germline V gene. Trimming removed 4 bases from V and 4 bases from J; junction bases left unmatched: 3. The CDR3 is made up of 13 amino acids. The CDR3 loop is CASSLDRAETQYF. DNA of the CDR3: TGCGCCAGCAGCCTAGACAGGGCAGAGACCCAGTACTTC.

This clone occurred a few times. V is TRBV5-1 and J is TRBJ1-2; D is uncertain. Per the germline V gene, CDR1 is SGHRS and CDR2 is YFSETQ. V lost 0 bases to trimming and J lost 2 bases, with 2 bases between them. The length of the CDR3 is 12 residues. The CDR3 nucleotides read TGCGCCAGCAGCTTGGAGAACTATGGCTACACCTTC. It encodes CASSLENYGYTF.

The chain employs TRBV5-4 and TRBJ2-1; 7 nucleotides align to TRBD2. The CDR3 sequence is 16 residues long. V lost 0 bases to trimming and J lost 4 bases; unmatched junction nucleotides: 7. Germline CDR1 is SGHNT and CDR2 is YYREEE (reference sequence). The CDR3 spells CASSLARASGYNEQFF. CDR3 DNA sequence: TGTGCCAGCAGCTTGGCCAGGGCTAGCGGTTACAATGAGCAGTTCTTC.

The chain employs TRBV5-6 and TRBJ2-4; 7 bases are a match to TRBD2. The CDR3 extends over 16 amino acids. Germline V gives CDR1 SGHDT, CDR2 YYEEEE. V lost 1 base, J lost 0 bases, and 4 bases stayed unmatched. This CDR3 is CASSLFTSVAKNIQYF. In nucleotides, the CDR3 is TGTGCCAGCAGCTTGTTTACTAGCGTAGCCAAAAACATTCAGTACTTC.

In this sample, this clone turned up once. The rearrangement joins TRBV6-1 to TRBJ2-7; no clear D. Germline loops: CDR1 MNHNS, CDR2 SASEGT. The CDR3 runs 13 residues. Trimming removed 3 bases from V and 3 bases from J, with 9 bases in between. The CDR3 loop is CASSEAALYEQYF. The DNA of the CDR3 is TGTGCCAGCAGTGAGGCCGCGCTCTACGAGCAGTACTTC.

In regard to this clone: An end of the junction differs from the germline gene, which may be a read error. This chain connects TRBV7-7 to TRBJ2-1, with no clear D. CDR3 size: 11 residues. Germline assignment: CDR1 SSHAT and CDR2 FNYEAQ (reference sequence). The CDR3 sequence: CASRSNNEQFF. The CDR3 coding sequence is TGTGCTAGCAGATCTAACAATGAGCAGTTCTTC.

The rearrangement joins TRBV29-1 to TRBJ2-3, with D unclear. V lost 4 bases to trimming and J lost 1 base, with 6 bases between them. Germline V gives CDR1 SQVTM, CDR2 ANQGSEA. The CDR3 is made up of 12 amino acids. Here the CDR3 DNA reads TGCAGCGTTGCGTGGGGCACAGATACGCAGTATTTT. Amino acid sequence: CSVAWGTDTQYF.

The V and J genes are TRBV2 and TRBJ2-1; TRBD2 matches 11 bases. V gave up 6 bases and J gave up 0 bases; unmatched junction bases: 4. Germline CDR1 is SNHLY and CDR2 is FYNNEI. The CDR3 contains 16 residues. The CDR3 coding sequence is TGTGCCAGCAGGGGGACTAGCGGTAGCTCCTACAATGAGCAGTTCTTC. Translating gives CASRGTSGSSYNEQFF.

Worth noting for this clone: In the same sample, other DNA sequences code for this CDR3. J is TRBJ2-5 and V is TRBV7-2, with D unclear. The CDR3 totals 11 residues. V lost 8 bases and J 1 base, leaving 5 bases between the germline ends. Germline loops: CDR1 SGHTA, CDR2 FQGNSA. CDR3 sequence: CASSPQETQYF. The CDR3 DNA follows: TGTGCCAGCTCCCCCCAAGAGACCCAGTACTTC. Full variable domain (outside the CDR3, taken from reference TRBV7-2 and TRBJ2-5): GAGVSQSPSNKVTEKGKDVELRCDPISGHTALYWYRQSLGQGLEFLIYFQGNSAPDKSGLPSDRFSAERTGGSVSTLTIQRTQQEDSAVYLCASSPQETQYFGPGTRLLVL.

The sample holds a few counts of this clone. This chain links TRBV7-9 with TRBJ2-2; 12 bases map to TRBD1. This CDR3 has 16 residues. J lost 7 bases, V lost 4 bases, and 7 bases had no gene match. Germline CDR1 reads SEHNR; CDR2 reads FQNEAQ (reference sequence). The CDR3 loop is CASSSGGTGGFGELFF. CDR3 nucleotides: TGTGCCAGCAGCTCAGGCGGGACAGGGGGCTTCGGGGAGCTGTTTTTT.

This clone showed up just once. The gene calls are TRBV9 and TRBJ1-2; D remains ambiguous. Germline-derived CDR1 and CDR2 are SGDLS and YYNGEE. The CDR3 has 14 amino acids. Trimming pared 2 bases from V and 6 bases from J, leaving 14 bases between. The CDR3 here is CASSVLPGQDGYTF. The CDR3, as DNA: TGTGCCAGCAGCGTCCTACCCGGGCAGGATGGCTACACCTTC. The whole variable domain, filled in from reference TRBV9 and TRBJ1-2, reads DSGVTQTPKHLITATGQRVTLRCSPRSGDLSVYWYQQSLDQGLQFLIQYYNGEERAKGNILERFSAQQFPDLHSELNLSSLELGDSALYFCASSVLPGQDGYTFGSGTRLTVV.

This clone was counted between two and nine times. The gene calls are TRBV9 and TRBJ2-7; D gene ambiguous. V dropped 0 bases and J dropped 7 bases, with 8 bases sitting between them. Germline V gene lookup returns CDR1 SGDLS and CDR2 YYNGEE. The CDR3 consists of 12 residues. CDR3 coding DNA: TGTGCCAGCAGCGTAGTCGGTGGGGAGCAGTACTTC. Its translation: CASSVVGGEQYF.

This clone was recorded a few times. The chain has TRBV29-1 and TRBJ1-4; D perhaps matches TRBD1 (6 bases). This CDR3 contains 13 residues. The germline V gene encodes CDR1 SQVTM and CDR2 ANQGSEA. V was shortened by 5 bases and J by 11 bases, with 18 bases between the two germline ends. DNA of the CDR3: TGCAGCGTTAATTCGGGACAAACGGGGAAACTGTTTTTT. It yields the protein CSVNSGQTGKLFF.

The J gene is TRBJ2-2, the V gene TRBV4-1, with 14 bases aligning to TRBD2. The CDR3 extends over 21 amino acids. Germline assignment: CDR1 MGHRA and CDR2 YSYEKL. With 4 bases clipped from V and 7 bases from J, the junction kept 20 bases outside the gene matches. The DNA of the CDR3 is TGCGCCAGCAGCCGATTTGGGATCCCACTGACTAGCGGGGGGGCAGGCGGGGAGCTGTTTTTT. This sequence encodes CASSRFGIPLTSGGAGGELFF.